This T cell receptor (beta chain) was obtained from a study of T cell responses to AZD1222 COVID-19 vaccine. Method: immunoSEQ multiplex PCR; TCRdb's copy keeps in-frame clones and lacks some. The sample holds 55,000 to 80,000 clones, about 88% seen once. This receptor was identified in an adult who received the AZD1222 COVID-19 vaccine. Sequencing used peripheral blood, obtained 28 days after the second AZD1222 dose.

CDR3 protein: CASGLEGDQPQHF. CDR3 nucleotides: TGTGCTAGTGGTTTGGAGGGTGATCAGCCCCAGCATTTT. V and J are TRBV12-5 and TRBJ1-5, with unresolved D. Trimming left V 1 base short and J 5 bases short, with 6 bases between. The CDR3 loop spans 13 amino acids. In germline, CDR1 is LGHNT, CDR2 FRNRAP.